These 8 T cell receptor beta chains share one sample of origin, sequenced in a study of cytomegalovirus exposure and HLA in healthy donors. PCR involved 60 Vbeta and 13 Jbeta primers. Clones were sequenced by immunoSEQ multiplex PCR, and TCRdb holds only the in-frame ones, with some missing. The sample holds approximately 71,000 clones, less than 80% seen once. The specimen sequenced was PBMCs. These receptors were obtained from a woman between 40 and 55 years old in good health and CMV-seropositive.

The gene calls are TRBV4-1 and TRBJ2-2, with D perhaps matching TRBD1 (6 bases). Between the trimmed V and J ends, which lost 1 base and 4 bases, there was a span of 7 bases. CDR3 length equals 14 residues. Germline V lookup: CDR1 MGHRA, CDR2 YSYEKL. CDR3 sequence: CASSQGTVTGELFF. CDR3 DNA: TGCGCCAGCAGCCAAGGGACAGTCACCGGGGAGCTGTTTTTT.

This clone was recorded a few times. The CDR3 DNA is TGTGCCAGCAGACTTAGACAGTCCATGGGGTATGGCTACACCTTC. This encodes CASRLRQSMGYGYTF. The chain employs TRBV27 and TRBJ1-2, with D maybe TRBD1 (5 bases). Germline CDR1 is MNHEY and CDR2 is SMNVEV (reference sequence). This CDR3 comprises 15 residues. Trimming removed 6 bases at V and 5 bases at J, with 19 bases between.

This sequence joins TRBV12-2 and TRBJ1-5; TRBD1 is taken as the D call from the table, unchecked against the DNA. TRBV12-2 is a pseudogene segment. The CDR3 covers 14 residues. The CDR3 protein is CASRYRQGYQPQHF. In DNA form, the CDR3 reads TGTGCAAGTCGCTACAGACAGGGGTACCAGCCCCAGCATTTT.

This rearrangement joins TRBV5-6 to TRBJ2-1, with a possible D match to TRBD2 (6 bases). The V gene lost 4 bases and the J gene lost 0 bases, with 14 bases spanning the gap. Germline V CDR1 and CDR2: SGHDT, YYEEEE. The CDR3 length is 16 residues. In DNA, the CDR3 is TGTGCCAGCAGCCTCCAGGGACTCAGCTCCTACAATGAGCAGTTCTTC. This codes for CASSLQGLSSYNEQFF.

This clone was picked up a small number of times. The chain recombines TRBV19 with TRBJ1-2, with TRBD1 matching 12 bases. The CDR3 length is 14 residues. Germline V CDR1 and CDR2: LNHDA, SQIVND (reference sequence). V was clipped by 9 bases and J by 3 bases; unmatched bases: 5. CDR3 DNA sequence: TGTGCCAGCACGGGGACAGGGGGCGACTATGGCTACACCTTC. Translation: CASTGTGGDYGYTF.

V gene TRBV23-1 combines with J gene TRBJ2-2, with D possibly TRBD1 on 6 matching bases. TRBV23-1 is an ORF, with its function uncertain. V lost 4 bases and J lost 5, with 17 bases in between. There are 16 residues in the CDR3. Here the CDR3 reads CASSLLQETGTGELFF. CDR3 nucleotide sequence: TGCGCCAGCAGTCTTCTTCAGGAAACAGGGACCGGGGAGCTGTTTTTT.

This chain connects TRBV5-1 to TRBJ2-2; no clear D gene. Germline assignment: CDR1 SGHRS and CDR2 YFSETQ. Trimming stripped 1 base from V and 1 base from J, with 8 bases between. The CDR3 covers 15 residues. The DNA of the CDR3 is TGCGCCAGCAGCTTGTTTGGCCTGAACACCGGGGAGCTGTTTTTT. It translates to CASSLFGLNTGELFF.

The V and J genes are TRBV6-5 and TRBJ1-4, with 8 bases matching TRBD1. With 8 bases clipped from V and 8 bases from J, the junction kept 4 bases outside the gene matches. Germline lookup yields CDR1 MNHEY and CDR2 SVGAGI. CDR3 length: 12 residues. CDR3 in amino acids: CASGQGWEKLFF. The DNA for the CDR3 is TGTGCCAGCGGACAGGGTTGGGAAAAACTGTTTTTT.